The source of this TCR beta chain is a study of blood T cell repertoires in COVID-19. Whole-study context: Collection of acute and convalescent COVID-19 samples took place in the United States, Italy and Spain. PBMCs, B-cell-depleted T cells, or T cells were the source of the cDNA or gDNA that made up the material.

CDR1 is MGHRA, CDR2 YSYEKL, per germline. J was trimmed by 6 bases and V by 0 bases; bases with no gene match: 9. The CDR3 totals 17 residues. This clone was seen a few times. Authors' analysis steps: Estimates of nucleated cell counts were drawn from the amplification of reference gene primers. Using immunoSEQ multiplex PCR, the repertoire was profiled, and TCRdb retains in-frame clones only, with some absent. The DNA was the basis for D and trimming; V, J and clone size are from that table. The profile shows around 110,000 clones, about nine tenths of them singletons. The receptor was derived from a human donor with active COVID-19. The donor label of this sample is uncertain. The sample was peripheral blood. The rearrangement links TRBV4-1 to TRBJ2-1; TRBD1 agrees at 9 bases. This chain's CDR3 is CASSQEVGQGMGNEQFF. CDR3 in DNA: TGCGCCAGCAGCCAAGAAGTTGGACAGGGGATGGGCAATGAGCAGTTCTTC.